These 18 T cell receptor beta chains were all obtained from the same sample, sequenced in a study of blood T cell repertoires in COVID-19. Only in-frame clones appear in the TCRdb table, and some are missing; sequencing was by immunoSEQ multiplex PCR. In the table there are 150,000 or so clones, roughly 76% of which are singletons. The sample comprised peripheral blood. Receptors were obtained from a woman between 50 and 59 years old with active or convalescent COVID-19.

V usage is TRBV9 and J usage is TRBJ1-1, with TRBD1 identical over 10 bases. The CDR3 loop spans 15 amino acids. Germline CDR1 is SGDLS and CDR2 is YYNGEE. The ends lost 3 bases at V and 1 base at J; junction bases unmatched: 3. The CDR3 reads CASSARQGANTEAFF. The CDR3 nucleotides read TGTGCCAGCAGCGCCCGACAGGGGGCGAACACTGAAGCTTTCTTT.

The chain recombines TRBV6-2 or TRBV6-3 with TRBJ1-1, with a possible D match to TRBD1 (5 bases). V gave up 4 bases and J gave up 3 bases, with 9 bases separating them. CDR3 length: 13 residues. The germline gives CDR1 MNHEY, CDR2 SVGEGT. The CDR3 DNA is TGTGCCAGCAGTTTGGGGCTTTACACTGAAGCTTTCTTT. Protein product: CASSLGLYTEAFF.

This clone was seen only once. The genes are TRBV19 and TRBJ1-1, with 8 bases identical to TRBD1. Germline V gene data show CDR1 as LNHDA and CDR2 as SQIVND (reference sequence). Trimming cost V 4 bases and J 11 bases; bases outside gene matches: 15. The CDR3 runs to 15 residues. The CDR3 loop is CASSTGTGIYGKAFF. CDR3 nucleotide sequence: TGTGCCAGTAGTACCGGGACAGGAATCTATGGGAAGGCTTTCTTT.

CDR3: CASSPRHIMNTGELFF. The CDR3 DNA reads as TGTGCCAGCAGCCCGAGACATATAATGAACACCGGGGAGCTGTTTTTT. The gene calls are TRBV7-2 and TRBJ2-2; D gene ambiguous. Trimming stripped 5 bases from V and 1 base from J, with 14 bases between. This CDR3 contains 16 residues. CDR1 is SGHTA and CDR2 is FQGNSA in the germline V gene.

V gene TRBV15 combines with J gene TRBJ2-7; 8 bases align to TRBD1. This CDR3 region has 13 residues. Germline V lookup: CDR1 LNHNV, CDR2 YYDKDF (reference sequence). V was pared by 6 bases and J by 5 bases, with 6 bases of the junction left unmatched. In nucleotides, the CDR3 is TGTGCCACCAGGTTCCAGGGGGCAGACGAGCAGTACTTC. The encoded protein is CATRFQGADEQYF.

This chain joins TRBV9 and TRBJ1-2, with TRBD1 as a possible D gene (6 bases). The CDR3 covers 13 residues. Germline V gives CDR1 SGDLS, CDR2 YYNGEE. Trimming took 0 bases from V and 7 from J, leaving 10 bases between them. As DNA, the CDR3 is TGTGCCAGCAGCGTAGTAGCCAGGGGTGGCTACACCTTC. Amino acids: CASSVVARGGYTF.

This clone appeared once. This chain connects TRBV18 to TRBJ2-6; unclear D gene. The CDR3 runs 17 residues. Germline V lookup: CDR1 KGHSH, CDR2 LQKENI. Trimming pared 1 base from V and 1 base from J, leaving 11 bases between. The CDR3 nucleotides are TGTGCCAGCTCACCACAGAGAGCGAGGTCTGGGGCCAACGTCCTGACTTTC. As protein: CASSPQRARSGANVLTF.

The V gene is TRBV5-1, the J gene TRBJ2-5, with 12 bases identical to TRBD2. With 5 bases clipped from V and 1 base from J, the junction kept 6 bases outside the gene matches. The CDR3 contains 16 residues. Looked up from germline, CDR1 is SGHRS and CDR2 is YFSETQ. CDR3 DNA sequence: TGCGCCAGCAGACGAACTAGCGGGGGGACCCAAGAGACCCAGTACTTC. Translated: CASRRTSGGTQETQYF.

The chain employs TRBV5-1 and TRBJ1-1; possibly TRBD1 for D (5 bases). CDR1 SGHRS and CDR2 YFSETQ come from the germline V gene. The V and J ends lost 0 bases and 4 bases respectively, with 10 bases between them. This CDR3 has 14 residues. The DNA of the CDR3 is TGCGCCAGCAGCTTGGCCAGGGAGGGCACTGAAGCTTTCTTT. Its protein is CASSLAREGTEAFF.

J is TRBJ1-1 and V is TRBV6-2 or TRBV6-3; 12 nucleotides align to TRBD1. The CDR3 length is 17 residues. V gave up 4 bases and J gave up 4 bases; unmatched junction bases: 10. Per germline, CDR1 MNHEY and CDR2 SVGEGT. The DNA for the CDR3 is TGTGCCAGCAGTTTCCCGGGACAGGGGGCGTTGGGCACTGAAGCTTTCTTT. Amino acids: CASSFPGQGALGTEAFF.

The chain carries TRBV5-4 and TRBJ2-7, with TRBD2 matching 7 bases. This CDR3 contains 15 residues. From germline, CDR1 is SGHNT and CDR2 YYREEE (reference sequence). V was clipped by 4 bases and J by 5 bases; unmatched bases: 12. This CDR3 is CASSNHLNRGDEQYF. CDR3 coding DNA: TGTGCCAGCAGCAACCACTTGAACCGGGGGGACGAGCAGTACTTC.

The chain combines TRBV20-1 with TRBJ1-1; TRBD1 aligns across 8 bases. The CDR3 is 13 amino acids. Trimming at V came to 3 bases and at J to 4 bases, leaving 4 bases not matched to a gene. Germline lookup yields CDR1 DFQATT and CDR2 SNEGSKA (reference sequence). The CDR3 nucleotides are TGCAGTGCTAGTCAGGGGGCTTCCACTGAAGCTTTCTTT. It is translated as CSASQGASTEAFF.

The CDR3 is CASSQEGDPGTSGRSWYNEQFF. CDR3 nucleotides: TGTGCCAGCAGCCAAGAAGGTGACCCGGGGACTAGCGGGAGGTCTTGGTACAATGAGCAGTTCTTC. V gene TRBV4-2 combines with J gene TRBJ2-1; 15 nucleotides agree with TRBD2. The CDR3 sequence is 22 residues long. V dropped 0 bases and J dropped 4; count of bases not matched to a gene: 16. Per the germline V gene, CDR1 is LGHNA and CDR2 is YNFKEQ.

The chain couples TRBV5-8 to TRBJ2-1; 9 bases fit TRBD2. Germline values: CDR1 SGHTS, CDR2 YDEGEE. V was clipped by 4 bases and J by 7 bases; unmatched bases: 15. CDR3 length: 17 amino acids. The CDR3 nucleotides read TGTGCCAGCAGCCCTTGGGGGTTAGCGGGAGAGGGTAATGAGCAGTTCTTC. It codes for CASSPWGLAGEGNEQFF.

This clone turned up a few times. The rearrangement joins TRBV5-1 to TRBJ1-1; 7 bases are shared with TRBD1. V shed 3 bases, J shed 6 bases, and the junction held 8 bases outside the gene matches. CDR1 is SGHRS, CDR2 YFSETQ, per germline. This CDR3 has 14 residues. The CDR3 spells CASSWRQGNAEAFF. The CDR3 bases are TGCGCCAGCAGCTGGAGACAGGGAAATGCTGAAGCTTTCTTT.

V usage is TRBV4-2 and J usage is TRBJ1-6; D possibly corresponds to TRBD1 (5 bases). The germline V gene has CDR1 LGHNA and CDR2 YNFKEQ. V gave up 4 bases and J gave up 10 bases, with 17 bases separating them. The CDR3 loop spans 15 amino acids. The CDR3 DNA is TGTGCCAGCAGCCGAGAAGCAGGGTTTGGGTCACCCCTCCACTTT. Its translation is CASSREAGFGSPLHF.

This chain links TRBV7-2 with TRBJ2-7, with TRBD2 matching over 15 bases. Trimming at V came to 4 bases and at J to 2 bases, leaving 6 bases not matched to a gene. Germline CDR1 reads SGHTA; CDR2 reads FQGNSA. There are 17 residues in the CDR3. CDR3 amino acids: CASSSGLAGGIPYEQYF. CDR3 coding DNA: TGTGCCAGCAGCTCAGGACTAGCGGGGGGGATACCCTACGAGCAGTACTTC.

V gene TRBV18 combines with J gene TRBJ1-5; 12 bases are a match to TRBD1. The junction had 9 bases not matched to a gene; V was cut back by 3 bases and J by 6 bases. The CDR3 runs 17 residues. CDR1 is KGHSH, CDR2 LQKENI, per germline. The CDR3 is CASSPRGGQGAGQPQHF. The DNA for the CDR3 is TGTGCCAGCTCACCTAGAGGGGGACAGGGGGCCGGTCAGCCCCAGCATTTT.